One sample yielded the 15 T cell receptor beta chains listed below, sequenced in a study of cytomegalovirus exposure and HLA in healthy donors. Both 60 Vbeta primers and 13 Jbeta primers went into the PCR. Sequencing was performed with immunoSEQ multiplex PCR; in TCRdb, only in-frame clones are kept and a portion is missing. This sample carries 150,000 to 200,000 clones, 77% of them seen once, and the ten largest clones take 1.4%. The sequenced material came from PBMCs. Receptor source: a man younger than 30 in good health and CMV-seronegative.

The CDR3 protein is CASSITGGLYYGYTF. The CDR3 region has the DNA TGTGCCAGCAGCATCACAGGGGGCCTTTACTATGGCTACACCTTC. V usage is TRBV7-2 and J usage is TRBJ1-2, with 9 positions matching TRBD1. V was pared by 5 bases and J by 3 bases, with 7 bases of the junction left unmatched. Per the germline V gene, CDR1 is SGHTA and CDR2 is FQGNSA. The CDR3 runs 15 residues.

The chain joins TRBV7-3 to TRBJ2-1; 10 bases fit TRBD2. The CDR3 consists of 15 residues. Germline CDR1 and CDR2: SGHTA and FQGTGA. J gave up 7 bases and V 2 bases, and 5 bases lay outside the gene matches. The CDR3 region has the DNA TGTGCCAGCAGCTTAGTAGGGACTAGCGTTAATGAGCAGTTCTTC. Protein: CASSLVGTSVNEQFF.

The chain links TRBV6-1 to TRBJ2-1, with 7 bases lining up with TRBD1. V lost 6 bases, J lost 7 bases, and 6 bases stayed unmatched. The CDR3 has 13 amino acids. The V gene's germline CDR1 is MNHNS and CDR2 SASEGT. The CDR3 reads CASSILRGNEQFF. The CDR3, as DNA: TGTGCCAGCAGCATCCTCAGGGGGAATGAGCAGTTCTTC.

The sample holds a few counts of this clone. The CDR3 reads CASSLKEQGRQFF. DNA of the CDR3: TGTGCCAGCAGCCTGAAAGAACAGGGGAGGCAGTTCTTC. The rearrangement joins TRBV14 to TRBJ2-1, with 7 bases identical to TRBD1. J gave up 12 bases and V 4 bases, and 9 bases lay outside the gene matches. The CDR3 extends over 13 amino acids. Germline CDR1 is SGHDN and CDR2 is FVKESK.

This clone was found a few times. The chain has TRBV5-4 and TRBJ2-5; 7 nucleotides match TRBD1. The CDR3 loop spans 16 amino acids. The trim removed 4 bases at V and 5 bases at J, leaving 14 bases unmatched. Germline V gene data show CDR1 as SGHNT and CDR2 as YYREEE (reference sequence). CDR3: CASSPRDSFLGETQYF. The CDR3 DNA is TGTGCCAGCAGCCCCCGGGACAGTTTTCTCGGGGAGACCCAGTACTTC.

This chain joins TRBV9 and TRBJ2-1; 7 bases fit TRBD2. This CDR3 spans 17 amino acids. Unmatched junction bases numbered 6, after V lost 0 bases and J lost 0 bases. In germline, CDR1 is SGDLS, CDR2 YYNGEE. The CDR3 sequence: CASSVGLRGSSYNEQFF. The CDR3 nucleotides read TGTGCCAGCAGCGTAGGCTTGCGGGGGAGCTCCTACAATGAGCAGTTCTTC.

This clone was seen more than once but under ten times. The V and J genes are TRBV10-1 and TRBJ1-2, with 7 bases fitting TRBD1. The length of the CDR3 is 14 residues. V trimming: 4 bases; J trimming: 8 bases; junction bases outside the gene matches: 10. The germline V gene has CDR1 WNHNN and CDR2 SYGVQD (reference sequence). Here the CDR3 DNA reads TGCGCCAGCAGTGCCCTCCTGGGACAGCGAGGCTACACCTTC. Protein sequence: CASSALLGQRGYTF.

The CDR3 region has the DNA TGTGCCAGCAGTTCCTCCGGGACTAGCCTGTACGAGCAGTACTTC. Residues: CASSSSGTSLYEQYF. The rearrangement links TRBV6-5 to TRBJ2-7; the match to TRBD2 covers 9 bases. The CDR3 loop spans 15 amino acids. V shed 4 bases, J shed 4 bases, and the junction held 8 bases outside the gene matches. Germline values: CDR1 MNHEY, CDR2 SVGAGI.

The J gene is TRBJ2-3, the V gene TRBV5-1; D might be TRBD2 (5 bases). V was clipped by 0 bases and J by 0 bases, with 14 bases between them. The CDR3 runs to 17 residues. Germline CDR1 and CDR2: SGHRS and YFSETQ. CDR3 nucleotides: TGCGCCAGCAGCTTGGGACCCCTAGCACGGAGCACAGATACGCAGTATTTT. Translating gives CASSLGPLARSTDTQYF.

This rearrangement joins TRBV4-3 to TRBJ1-1, with 9 bases fitting TRBD1. The CDR3 extends over 15 amino acids. Trimming cost V 4 bases and J 4 bases; bases outside gene matches: 7. Germline values: CDR1 LGHNA, CDR2 YSLEER. The DNA for the CDR3 is TGCGCCAGCAGCCGACAGGGGGATATGGGCACTGAAGCTTTCTTT. It codes for CASSRQGDMGTEAFF.

This chain links TRBV7-9 with TRBJ1-5, with D uncertain. Trimming took 5 bases from V and 4 from J, leaving 6 bases between them. The CDR3 spans 12 residues. The germline V gene has CDR1 SEHNR and CDR2 FQNEAQ (reference sequence). DNA for the CDR3: TGTGCCAGCAGCCCCGTTAATCAGCCCCAGCATTTT. Translated, it gives CASSPVNQPQHF.

This sequence joins TRBV29-1 and TRBJ1-2; 8 bases match TRBD1. V was clipped by 3 bases and J by 0 bases; unmatched bases: 3. In germline, CDR1 is SQVTM, CDR2 ANQGSEA. This CDR3 spans 14 amino acids. CDR3 bases: TGCAGCGTTGAGGACAGGGCCACTAACTATGGCTACACCTTC. Residues: CSVEDRATNYGYTF.

The chain couples TRBV7-2 to TRBJ2-2; 13 nucleotides match TRBD2. Germline-derived CDR1 and CDR2 are SGHTA and FQGNSA. Trimming at V came to 4 bases and at J to 7 bases, leaving 9 bases not matched to a gene. The CDR3 consists of 17 residues. In DNA form, the CDR3 reads TGTGCCAGCAGCTGGACTAGCGGGAGAGGGGTAGGCGGGGAGCTGTTTTTT. Amino acids: CASSWTSGRGVGGELFF.

The chain carries TRBV6-5 and TRBJ1-6; 9 bases line up with TRBD1. The trim removed 7 bases at V and 8 bases at J, leaving 6 bases unmatched. The CDR3 is 14 amino acids. CDR1 and CDR2 (germline): MNHEY, SVGAGI. The CDR3 sequence is CASTAWDRDSPLHF. The CDR3 nucleotides are TGTGCCAGCACCGCCTGGGACAGGGATTCACCCCTCCACTTT.

The chain links TRBV5-1 to TRBJ2-1; TRBD1 matches 9 bases. CDR3 length equals 16 residues. Germline assignment: CDR1 SGHRS and CDR2 YFSETQ. V trimming: 3 bases; J trimming: 6 bases; junction bases outside the gene matches: 10. The CDR3: CASSSPGTGTANEQFF. DNA for the CDR3: TGCGCCAGCAGCTCACCCGGGACAGGGACCGCCAATGAGCAGTTCTTC.